The following is a TCR beta chain sequence with its context. Its antigen is not yet known. Base qualities are missing; no much larger clone stands one base away. The data were obtained in a study of T-cell memory formation after mild COVID-19 (dated by TCRdb to about 2021). About the investigation overall: TCR sequence clusters from the two donors were largely donor specific. In a couple of donors, T-cell clones that expanded and contracted after mild COVID-19 were followed by sequencing TCRalpha and TCRbeta repertoires longitudinally. The cohort comprised two young, previously healthy adult volunteers, one female and one male. The full study reports these points: Some responding clones were detected in pre-infection memory, suggesting pre-existing cross-reactive memory T cells joined the SARS-CoV-2 response. Balanced CD4/CD8 phenotypes were observed for clones contracting from day 15 to 85, whereas a bias towards CD4+ was observed for a second wave of clones expanding from day 15 to 37. The study included only a couple of mild cases, and larger cohorts that include severe cases with pre-infection samples were judged to be necessary. Contracting CD4+ clones turned up mainly in the CM and EM memory subsets, whereas EMRA was where CD8+ clones were enriched. The second-wave clones that peaked on day 37 were not confirmed to be SARS-CoV-2 specific.

The germline V gene encodes CDR1 SGHTA and CDR2 FQGNSA. Ends trimmed: V by 5 bases, J by 4 bases; bases unmatched to a gene: 10. The CDR3 sequence holds 18 residues, the cysteine and phenylalanine included. Solely the CDR3 DNA is kept, with 54 bases framed from the first base. The sequencer was an Illumina NovaSeq 6000. cDNA libraries for TCRalpha and TCRbeta were prepared by 5'RACE using constant-segment primers, with sample barcodes and unique molecular identifiers added. RNA was extracted from every sample with Trizol reagent. Amplification of the libraries took two PCR steps, and the second step added a second sample barcode plus Illumina TruSeq adapters. Sequencing of libraries was performed on an Illumina NovaSeq with 2 x 150 bp paired-end reads. The original pipeline was this. Demultiplexing of reads and collapsing into UMI-guided consensus sequences were performed with migec v1.2.7. With mixcr v2.1.11, UMI consensuses were aligned to TRA and TRB V and J templates and assembled into clonotypes. A clonotype was counted as expanded or contracted only if both edgeR and NoisET called the change significant, with noise models trained on biological replicates. For edgeR calls, the cutoffs were a false discovery rate-adjusted p below 0.01 and a log2 fold-change threshold of 1. As an exploratory analysis of dynamics, max-normalized trajectories of the 1000 most abundant clonotypes were examined by PCA with hierarchical clustering. Separately sequenced CD4+ and CD8+ repertoires were used to assign the CD4 or CD8 phenotype of responding clones. TCRdb handled the public reads itself, with Q25 trimming in fastp and clone calling in MiXCR, and kept productive beta chains. Each entry is one CDR3 protein sequence, shown with its most common DNA and genes. TCRdb's processing, not the study's, gives the V and J calls here. The sample table records roughly 350,000 distinct CDR3 sequences; roughly 13% of these occur just once. Clones ranked in the top ten supply about 20% of the sample.

Ficoll-Paque density gradient centrifugation was used to isolate PBMCs. The sequencing input was PBMCs or a T cell subset sorted from them (not recorded which). This sequence uses TRBV7-2 and TRBJ2-6; the central 11 bases match TRBD1. The TCR sequence derives from a man between 18 and 35 years old who had mild COVID-19 (a few samples of this study predate the infection). The sample titles of this study are shuffled in the database, so cell type and time point are left out; the donor was told from shared clones. The sequenced DNA is TGTGCCAGCAGCCCCAACTGGGACAGGGGGACCGGGGCCAACGTCCTGACTTTC. Translation gives CASSPNWDRGTGANVLTF.